Shown below are 32 T cell receptor beta chains from a single sample sequenced in a study of cytomegalovirus exposure and HLA in healthy donors. It was with 60 Vbeta and 13 Jbeta primers that the PCR ran. Using immunoSEQ multiplex PCR, the repertoire was profiled, and TCRdb retains in-frame clones only, with some absent. The profile covers around 40,000 clones, with approximately 77% appearing a single time and approximately 1.5% taken by the ten largest. Sequenced input: PBMCs. The receptors stem from a man aged 25-45 years in good health and CMV-seronegative.

The chain couples TRBV18 to TRBJ1-1, with a tentative D call TRBD1 (5 bases). The CDR3 length is 14 residues. Between the trimmed V and J ends, which lost 3 bases and 3 bases, there was a span of 11 bases. Germline V CDR1 and CDR2: KGHSH, LQKENI. CDR3 DNA: TGTGCCAGCTCACCTCTGGGGCAGGACACTGAAGCTTTCTTT. Its translation: CASSPLGQDTEAFF. The full variable domain, with the rest looked up from reference TRBV18 and TRBJ1-1, is NAGVMQNPRHLVRRRGQEARLRCSPMKGHSHVYWYRQLPEEGLKFMVYLQKENIIDESGMPKERFSAEFPKEGPSILRIQQVVRGDSAAYFCASSPLGQDTEAFFGQGTRLTVV.

The chain joins TRBV5-1 to TRBJ2-3; D call uncertain. Looked up from germline, CDR1 is SGHRS and CDR2 is YFSETQ. Trimming took 0 bases from V and 5 from J, leaving 16 bases between them. The CDR3 loop spans 16 amino acids. CDR3 nucleotides: TGCGCCAGCAGCTTGGTCGAGCTCCCACTCGGAGATACGCAGTATTTT. Translating it yields CASSLVELPLGDTQYF.

This clone was detected a few times. The chain has TRBV27 and TRBJ2-5; 12 nucleotides match TRBD2. CDR3 length equals 16 residues. CDR1 and CDR2 (germline): MNHEY, SMNVEV (reference sequence). V lost 4 bases to trimming and J lost 4 bases; unmatched junction nucleotides: 7. The CDR3 DNA reads TGTGCCAGCAGTTCGCTTCTAGCGGGAGGGGGAGAGACCCAGTACTTC. It specifies CASSSLLAGGGETQYF.

Notes on this clone: Here the CDR3 omits its conserved ending phenylalanine or tryptophan, so a read error is the likely source. This chain connects TRBV19 to TRBJ2-7, with no clear D. Germline V lookup: CDR1 LNHDA, CDR2 SQIVND (reference sequence). The CDR3 is 13 amino acids. Deletions cut 2 bases from V and 3 bases from J, with 8 bases between. The CDR3 nucleotides read TGTGCCAGTAGTATAATACTTCACTACGAGCAGTACCTC. The encoded protein is CASSIILHYEQYL.

The V and J genes are TRBV28 and TRBJ2-3, with TRBD1 as a possible D gene (6 bases). The germline CDR1 and CDR2 sequences are MDHEN and SYDVKM. The V and J ends lost 5 bases and 0 bases respectively, with 30 bases between them. The CDR3 totals 21 residues. CDR3 sequence reads: CASSTRRVGGEMGGSTDTQYF. CDR3 sequence (DNA): TGTGCCAGCAGTACCCGTCGGGTTGGGGGCGAAATGGGTGGGAGCACAGATACGCAGTATTTT.

The chain is built from TRBV11-3 and TRBJ2-1, with TRBD2 matching over 8 bases. In germline, CDR1 is SGHNT, CDR2 YENEEA. The CDR3 sequence is 16 residues long. Trimming took 5 bases from V and 6 from J; bases not matched to a gene: 12. CDR3 sequence reads: CASSPGGGLVGNEQFF. In nucleotides, the CDR3 is TGTGCCAGCAGCCCGGGTGGGGGACTAGTCGGCAATGAGCAGTTCTTC.

The chain combines TRBV14 with TRBJ2-7; 9 positions match TRBD1. Germline V gives CDR1 SGHDN, CDR2 FVKESK. J was trimmed by 4 bases and V by 4 bases; bases with no gene match: 5. This CDR3 is built from 14 residues. The CDR3 DNA is TGTGCCAGCAGCCTGACAGGGGGGTCGTACGAGCAGTACTTC. This codes for CASSLTGGSYEQYF. The full variable domain, in which reference TRBV14 and TRBJ2-7 provide the parts outside the CDR3, is EAGVTQFPSHSVIEKGQTVTLRCDPISGHDNLYWYRRVMGKEIKFLLHFVKESKQDESGMPNNRFLAERTGGTYSTLKVQPAELEDSGVYFCASSLTGGSYEQYFGPGTRLTVT.

This sequence joins TRBV6-6 and TRBJ1-1, with D maybe TRBD1 (6 bases). The germline V gene has CDR1 MNHNY and CDR2 SVGAGI (reference sequence). Trimming took off 5 bases at V and 4 bases at J, with 11 bases between the two ends. There are 13 residues in the CDR3. CDR3 coding DNA: TGTGCCAGCAGTCCACAGGGTCGCACTGAAGCTTTCTTT. Its protein is CASSPQGRTEAFF.

V and J are TRBV27 and TRBJ1-2, with TRBD1 matching 8 bases. This CDR3 has 15 residues. The J segment lost 4 bases and the V segment lost 5 bases, leaving 9 bases of the junction unmatched. Germline-derived CDR1 and CDR2 are MNHEY and SMNVEV (reference sequence). The CDR3 sequence: CASSPQGAGSYGYTF. In DNA, the CDR3 is TGTGCCAGCAGTCCCCAGGGGGCGGGTAGCTATGGCTACACCTTC.

V gene TRBV27 combines with J gene TRBJ1-2; 9 positions match TRBD1. The CDR3 sequence is 15 residues long. V shed 4 bases, J shed 4 bases, and the junction held 7 bases outside the gene matches. Germline CDR1 reads MNHEY; CDR2 reads SMNVEV (reference sequence). CDR3 loop: CASSSTGGGSYGYTF. CDR3 coding DNA: TGTGCCAGCAGTTCGACAGGGGGAGGTAGCTATGGCTACACCTTC.

This clone has a single count. This rearrangement joins TRBV4-2 to TRBJ2-5; maybe TRBD2 (6 bases). V gave up 3 bases and J gave up 0 bases, with 11 bases separating them. Per germline, CDR1 LGHNA and CDR2 YNFKEQ. This CDR3 region has 15 residues. The CDR3 nucleotides read TGTGCCAGCAGCCATCGCGCGGGGTACCAAGAGACCCAGTACTTC. Translated, it gives CASSHRAGYQETQYF.

J is TRBJ2-7 and V is TRBV6-5, with D possibly TRBD2 on 5 matching bases. Trimming pared 6 bases from V and 6 bases from J, leaving 15 bases between. Looked up from germline, CDR1 is MNHEY and CDR2 is SVGAGI. The CDR3 has 13 residues. Here the CDR3 DNA reads TGTGCCAGCAGAACTCCGGCGGGTTTCGAGCAGTACTTC. Translation: CASRTPAGFEQYF.

The chain carries TRBV7-2 and TRBJ2-7, with TRBD1 as a possible D gene (5 bases). Germline CDR1 and CDR2: SGHTA and FQGNSA. V was trimmed by 3 bases and J by 7 bases, leaving 13 bases between them. This CDR3 is 13 amino acids long. In DNA, the CDR3 is TGTGCCAGCAGCTTCACGATAGGGGTAGAGCAGTACTTC. This encodes CASSFTIGVEQYF.

The genes are TRBV5-5 and TRBJ1-4; a possible D gene is TRBD1 (5 bases). CDR1 SGHKS and CDR2 YYEKEE come from the germline V gene (reference sequence). V lost 3 bases, J lost 6 bases, and 15 bases lay in between. The CDR3 runs 15 residues. The CDR3 sequence: CASSSRPGGDEKLFF. The CDR3 coding sequence is TGTGCCAGCAGCTCGAGGCCCGGGGGGGATGAAAAACTGTTTTTT.

The chain uses TRBV19 and TRBJ2-1; 7 bases map to TRBD1. V trimming: 5 bases; J trimming: 8 bases; junction bases outside the gene matches: 3. Germline V lookup: CDR1 LNHDA, CDR2 SQIVND (reference sequence). The CDR3 spans 12 residues. The CDR3 coding sequence is TGTGCCAGTAGTCGGACAGGTGATGAGCAGTTCTTC. Amino acids: CASSRTGDEQFF.

This chain connects TRBV19 to TRBJ1-5; no clear D. Trimming shortened V by 11 bases and J by 0 bases, and 14 bases separated the two germline ends. The CDR3 totals 14 residues. The germline V gene has CDR1 LNHDA and CDR2 SQIVND (reference sequence). CDR3 sequence (DNA): TGTGCCGGCTCGGAGAGGCATAGCAATCAGCCCCAGCATTTT. It yields the protein CAGSERHSNQPQHF.

The chain couples TRBV6-6 to TRBJ1-2; 9 bases are a match to TRBD1. The ends lost 7 bases at V and 4 bases at J; junction bases unmatched: 7. Germline loops: CDR1 MNHNY, CDR2 SVGAGI (reference sequence). CDR3 size: 14 residues. CDR3 sequence reads: CASTPGQGSYGYTF. CDR3 nucleotides: TGTGCCAGCACCCCCGGACAGGGGAGCTATGGCTACACCTTC.

DNA of the CDR3: TGTGCCAGCAGCTTAGCGGGGCGGGAGTTTAACAATGAGCAGTTCTTC. The encoded protein is CASSLAGREFNNEQFF. The chain joins TRBV7-6 to TRBJ2-1; 7 nucleotides align to TRBD2. After removal of 0 bases from V and 5 bases from J, the junction contained 7 bases not matched to a gene. The CDR3 consists of 16 residues. The germline gives CDR1 SGHVS, CDR2 FNYEAQ.

The V call is TRBV28, the J call TRBJ2-7, with 9 nucleotides matching TRBD2. This CDR3 has 14 amino acids. V was clipped by 8 bases and J by 5 bases; unmatched bases: 10. The germline V gene has CDR1 MDHEN and CDR2 SYDVKM. The CDR3 DNA follows: TGTGCCAGCTTAACCGGGACTAGCCTCCACGAGCAGTACTTC. Its protein product is CASLTGTSLHEQYF.

The gene calls are TRBV4-2 and TRBJ1-2; D remains ambiguous. The CDR3 consists of 14 residues. CDR1 and CDR2 (germline): LGHNA, YNFKEQ. Trimming removed 6 bases from V and 8 bases from J, with 19 bases in between. CDR3 coding DNA: TGTGCCAGCAGTTCCCGGGAGAGTTTTCGGGGCTACACCTTC. Translating gives CASSSRESFRGYTF.

The rearrangement uses TRBV10-1 and TRBJ2-5; no reliable D call. CDR1 and CDR2 from the germline V gene are WNHNN and SYGVQD (reference sequence). The ends were cut back, 6 bases at V and 1 base at J, with 9 bases in the middle. The CDR3 runs to 13 residues. The CDR3 DNA sequence: TGCGCCAGCAGCTACAGCCTCCAAGAGACCCAGTACTTC. Protein sequence: CASSYSLQETQYF.

The J gene is TRBJ1-1, the V gene TRBV7-2; 8 nucleotides match TRBD1. The junction had 9 bases not matched to a gene; V was cut back by 4 bases and J by 2 bases. The CDR3 totals 16 residues. Germline CDR1 is SGHTA and CDR2 is FQGNSA. The CDR3, as DNA: TGTGCCAGCAGCTCCCATACGGGACAGGCAAACACTGAAGCTTTCTTT. Translation: CASSSHTGQANTEAFF.

Only a few counts were recorded for this clone. The chain links TRBV5-1 to TRBJ1-2; tentatively, D is TRBD1 (6 bases). Germline CDR1 reads SGHRS; CDR2 reads YFSETQ. Trimming left V 4 bases short and J 2 bases short, with 18 bases between. The CDR3 covers 16 residues. DNA for the CDR3: TGCGCCAGCAGCCTCTATACTACAGGGTTGAACTATGGCTACACCTTC. Amino acids: CASSLYTTGLNYGYTF.

The rearrangement links TRBV7-9 to TRBJ1-2, with no clear D. Trimming cost V 3 bases and J 4 bases, with 9 bases left between them. Germline CDR1 is SEHNR and CDR2 is FQNEAQ (reference sequence). This CDR3 spans 13 amino acids. CDR3 sequence (DNA): TGTGCCAGCAGCTTGCTCTACTCCTATGGCTACACCTTC. It encodes CASSLLYSYGYTF.

V gene TRBV19 combines with J gene TRBJ1-2; unclear D gene. The germline V and J ends were trimmed by 4 bases and 4 bases, with 7 bases remaining between them. Per the germline V gene, CDR1 is LNHDA and CDR2 is SQIVND (reference sequence). This CDR3 spans 12 amino acids. CDR3 in amino acids: CASSRQSYGYTF. The CDR3 nucleotides read TGTGCCAGTAGTAGGCAGTCCTATGGCTACACCTTC.

The chain links TRBV14 to TRBJ2-6, with D possibly TRBD2 on 6 matching bases. Trimming took 1 base from V and 2 from J, leaving 6 bases between them. The CDR3 totals 15 residues. CDR1 and CDR2 from the germline V gene are SGHDN and FVKESK. The CDR3 DNA reads TGTGCCAGCAGCCAAGGCGGGGCTGGGGCCAACGTCCTGACTTTC. It yields the protein CASSQGGAGANVLTF.

This clone was recorded a few times. The rearrangement uses TRBV2 and TRBJ2-6; the D gene is possibly TRBD2 (5 bases). Trimming pared 8 bases from V and 1 base from J, leaving 9 bases between. The germline gives CDR1 SNHLY, CDR2 FYNNEI. The CDR3 contains 14 residues. This CDR3 reads CASVRESGANVLTF. The CDR3 coding sequence is TGTGCCAGCGTGAGGGAGTCTGGGGCCAACGTCCTGACTTTC.

This clone was seen only a few times. V gene TRBV10-3 combines with J gene TRBJ2-1; D might be TRBD1 (5 bases). The germline V gene encodes CDR1 ENHRY and CDR2 SYGVKD. There are 13 residues in the CDR3. V was trimmed by 8 bases and J by 9 bases, leaving 17 bases between them. The CDR3 loop is CAIGAQGTSEQFF. The CDR3 coding sequence is TGTGCCATCGGGGCGCAGGGAACGAGTGAGCAGTTCTTC.

V gene TRBV19 combines with J gene TRBJ1-6; the D is unclear. The CDR3 covers 14 residues. Trimming stripped 4 bases from V and 10 bases from J, with 14 bases between. CDR1 LNHDA and CDR2 SQIVND come from the germline V gene (reference sequence). The CDR3, as DNA: TGTGCCAGTAGTACATCAAGGCCAGGATCACCCCTCCACTTT. This codes for CASSTSRPGSPLHF.

The chain combines TRBV13 with TRBJ1-1; D is unresolved. Trimming removed 2 bases from V and 1 base from J, with 8 bases in between. The germline V gene has CDR1 PRHDT and CDR2 FYEKMQ (reference sequence). The CDR3 totals 14 residues. Here the CDR3 DNA reads TGTGCCAGCAGCTTATTACTTACGAACACTGAAGCTTTCTTT. Protein: CASSLLLTNTEAFF.

This sequence joins TRBV30 and TRBJ1-1; no clear D. Trimming shortened V by 8 bases and J by 0 bases, and 19 bases separated the two germline ends. This CDR3 spans 15 amino acids. The germline V gene has CDR1 GTSNPN and CDR2 SVGIG (reference sequence). The CDR3 DNA reads TGTGCCCGAAACTCTTATGTCGGGGTGAACACTGAAGCTTTCTTT. Protein product: CARNSYVGVNTEAFF.

Comments on this clone: One end of the junction is discordant with germline, which a read error may explain. J is TRBJ2-2 and V is TRBV9, with TRBD2 identical over 7 bases. The CDR3 is 16 amino acids. The germline gives CDR1 SGDLS, CDR2 YYNGEE. CDR3 nucleotide sequence: TGTGCCAGCAGCGGAAGCGGGACGGTTGACACCGAGGAGCTGTTTTTT. It is translated as CASSGSGTVDTEELFF.